Presented here are 25 T cell receptor beta chains from one specimen sequenced in a study of blood T cell repertoires in COVID-19 (dated by TCRdb to 2018 to 2020). Receptors were amplified or captured by the immunoSEQ multiplex PCR assay. In its TCRdb copy, this immuneACCESS table keeps in-frame sequences only and misses some clones. Where compared with another copy, unresolved V genes explain less than half of these, and the others have no known cause. The sample records 110,000 to 150,000 clones, about 86% of which are singletons. Of the sample, about 8% is held by the ten largest clones. Sample: peripheral blood. These TCRs come from a human donor in a cohort sampled during active COVID-19.

The chain couples TRBV19 to TRBJ2-7; 7 nucleotides agree with TRBD2. The CDR3 runs 15 residues. J was trimmed by 3 bases and V by 5 bases; bases with no gene match: 10. Germline loops: CDR1 LNHDA, CDR2 SQIVND (reference sequence). CDR3 sequence: CASSPTSGVGYEQYF. CDR3 bases: TGTGCCAGTAGTCCGACCAGCGGGGTAGGCTACGAGCAGTACTTC.

The gene calls are TRBV5-4 and TRBJ1-3; D unresolved. Trimming stripped 0 bases from V and 3 bases from J, with 7 bases between. The CDR3 extends over 14 amino acids. Per germline, CDR1 SGHNT and CDR2 YYREEE (reference sequence). The CDR3 nucleotides are TGTGCCAGCAGCTTGGGGGCCCATGGAAACACCATATATTTT. Translation gives CASSLGAHGNTIYF.

V gene TRBV7-9 combines with J gene TRBJ2-1; TRBD2 aligns across 11 bases. Germline V gives CDR1 SEHNR, CDR2 FQNEAQ (reference sequence). V gave up 1 base and J gave up 4 bases; unmatched junction bases: 6. The CDR3 is made up of 17 amino acids. The chain's CDR3 is CASSLGSGGVAYNEQFF. In DNA form, the CDR3 reads TGTGCCAGCAGCTTAGGTAGCGGGGGGGTGGCATACAATGAGCAGTTCTTC. Full variable domain (outside the CDR3, taken from reference TRBV7-9 and TRBJ2-1): DTGVSQNPRHKITKRGQNVTFRCDPISEHNRLYWYRQTLGQGPEFLTYFQNEAQLEKSRLLSDRFSAERPKGSFSTLEIQRTEQGDSAMYLCASSLGSGGVAYNEQFFGPGTRLTVL.

The CDR3 region is CAISTGTANTGELFF. The CDR3 region has the DNA TGTGCCATCAGTACCGGGACAGCTAACACCGGGGAGCTGTTTTTT. The chain recombines TRBV10-3 with TRBJ2-2; 7 bases match TRBD1. The length of the CDR3 is 15 residues. V gave up 5 bases and J gave up 2 bases; unmatched junction bases: 5. Germline V gene data show CDR1 as ENHRY and CDR2 as SYGVKD.

This sequence joins TRBV12-3 or TRBV12-4 and TRBJ1-3; D ambiguous. V was pared by 3 bases and J by 4 bases, with 4 bases between. CDR3 length: 12 residues. CDR3 sequence (DNA): TGTGCCAGCAGTTTTTCAGGAAACACCATATATTTT. This codes for CASSFSGNTIYF.

This clone was observed once. V gene TRBV11-2 combines with J gene TRBJ2-7, with D perhaps matching TRBD2 (6 bases). This CDR3 has 16 residues. With 0 bases removed from V and 0 bases from J, the gap between germline ends came to 12 bases. Germline V CDR1 and CDR2: SGHAT, FQNNGV. CDR3 sequence reads: CASSLEAGRASYEQYF. DNA for the CDR3: TGTGCCAGCAGCTTAGAAGCGGGCAGGGCCTCCTACGAGCAGTACTTC.

The CDR3 region is CASSIPVNTGELFF. The CDR3 DNA is TGTGCCAGTAGTATCCCAGTTAACACCGGGGAGCTGTTTTTT. V gene TRBV19 combines with J gene TRBJ2-2; no reliable D call. This CDR3 spans 14 amino acids. Germline CDR1 LNHDA, CDR2 SQIVND (reference sequence). Trimming stripped 3 bases from V and 2 bases from J, with 7 bases between.

The J gene is TRBJ2-3, the V gene TRBV19; 7 bases are shared with TRBD1. Germline-derived CDR1 and CDR2 are LNHDA and SQIVND (reference sequence). The CDR3 runs to 17 residues. V was clipped by 3 bases and J by 0 bases; unmatched bases: 9. DNA of the CDR3: TGTGCCAGTAGTATGGCCGGGACAGAGTCTAGCACAGATACGCAGTATTTT. Translating gives CASSMAGTESSTDTQYF. Variable domain in full (rest from reference TRBV19 and TRBJ2-3): DGGITQSPKYLFRKEGQNVTLSCEQNLNHDAMYWYRQDPGQGLRLIYYSQIVNDFQKGDIAEGYSVSREKKESFPLTVTSAQKNPTAFYLCASSMAGTESSTDTQYFGPGTRLTVL.

This sequence joins TRBV3-1 (or the pseudogene TRBV3-2) and TRBJ2-1; D is possibly TRBD2 (6 bases). The CDR3 totals 15 residues. Trimming shortened V by 5 bases and J by 8 bases, and 19 bases separated the two germline ends. Germline CDR1 reads LGHDT; CDR2 reads YNNKEL (reference sequence). Written as DNA, the CDR3 is TGTGCCAGCAGCGGAAGGGCTAGCGCTCGGGATGAGCAGTTCTTC. This codes for CASSGRASARDEQFF.

The chain is built from TRBV5-1 and TRBJ2-1; TRBD2 aligns across 12 bases. V was pared by 5 bases and J by 0 bases, with 9 bases of the junction left unmatched. There are 18 residues in the CDR3. Germline lookup yields CDR1 SGHRS and CDR2 YFSETQ. CDR3 in amino acids: CASSLTSGGRSSYNEQFF. For the CDR3, the DNA is TGCGCCAGCAGTCTGACTAGCGGGGGCCGCAGCTCCTACAATGAGCAGTTCTTC.

The V gene is TRBV7-2, the J gene TRBJ1-5, with TRBD1 as a possible D gene (6 bases). The CDR3 consists of 14 residues. The V gene's germline CDR1 is SGHTA and CDR2 FQGNSA. Trimming left V 5 bases short and J 3 bases short, with 11 bases between. CDR3 region: CASSPTGFNQPQHF. The CDR3 region has the DNA TGTGCCAGCAGCCCTACAGGGTTCAATCAGCCCCAGCATTTT.

The rearrangement links TRBV2 to TRBJ1-6, with D uncertain. The germline V gene has CDR1 SNHLY and CDR2 FYNNEI. Trimming cost V 3 bases and J 0 bases, with 6 bases left between them. CDR3 length: 15 amino acids. The CDR3 is CASSDASSYNSPLHF. CDR3 coding DNA: TGTGCCAGCAGTGACGCGAGCTCCTATAATTCACCCCTCCACTTT.

This clone was seen once. The chain is built from TRBV7-2 and TRBJ2-1; 7 nucleotides agree with TRBD1. Losses at the gene ends were 5 bases for V and 3 bases for J; bases not matched to a gene: 7. The germline V gene has CDR1 SGHTA and CDR2 FQGNSA. The CDR3 is made up of 15 amino acids. The CDR3 DNA follows: TGTGCCAGCAGCACCGCCGGGACAGTCTACAATGAGCAGTTCTTC. It yields the protein CASSTAGTVYNEQFF.

The chain is built from TRBV6-2 or TRBV6-3 and TRBJ2-7; 8 bases are shared with TRBD2. Germline V gene sequence: CDR1 MNHEY, CDR2 SVGEGT. The junction had 7 bases not matched to a gene; V was cut back by 6 bases and J by 0 bases. The CDR3 runs 15 residues. CDR3 amino acids: CASSPRGGPSYEQYF. CDR3 sequence (DNA): TGTGCCAGCAGCCCTCGGGGGGGGCCCTCCTACGAGCAGTACTTC.

CDR3 bases: TGTGCCAGTAGTGCGAAGAGCTCCTATAATTCACCCCTCCACTTT. This translates into CASSAKSSYNSPLHF. The V and J genes are TRBV19 and TRBJ1-6; D remains ambiguous. This CDR3 spans 15 amino acids. Germline assignment: CDR1 LNHDA and CDR2 SQIVND (reference sequence). V was cut by 5 bases and J by 0 bases, with 8 bases left in between.

The chain links TRBV11-2 to TRBJ1-1; 7 nucleotides line up with TRBD1. There are 12 residues in the CDR3. Unmatched junction bases numbered 7, after V lost 8 bases and J lost 7 bases. Germline values: CDR1 SGHAT, CDR2 FQNNGV. CDR3 nucleotides: TGTGCCAGCGGACGGACAGGAAATGAAGCTTTCTTT. This translates into CASGRTGNEAFF.

This rearrangement joins TRBV19 to TRBJ2-2; D gene ambiguous. There are 15 residues in the CDR3. Germline V CDR1 and CDR2: LNHDA, SQIVND (reference sequence). Trimming removed 0 bases at V and 2 bases at J, with 7 bases between. The CDR3 spells CASSIDQANTGELFF. DNA of the CDR3: TGTGCCAGTAGTATAGACCAGGCAAACACCGGGGAGCTGTTTTTT. Combining the CDR3 with reference TRBV19 and TRBJ2-2 gives the whole variable domain DGGITQSPKYLFRKEGQNVTLSCEQNLNHDAMYWYRQDPGQGLRLIYYSQIVNDFQKGDIAEGYSVSREKKESFPLTVTSAQKNPTAFYLCASSIDQANTGELFFGEGSRLTVL.

The chain has TRBV10-2 and TRBJ1-3; D possibly corresponds to TRBD1 (6 bases). V lost 2 bases and J 1 base, leaving 9 bases between the germline ends. This CDR3 comprises 15 residues. Germline loops: CDR1 WSHSY, CDR2 SAAADI. CDR3 protein: CASSEQGKSGNTIYF. The CDR3 DNA reads as TGCGCCAGCAGTGAGCAGGGGAAGTCTGGAAACACCATATATTTT.

This chain joins TRBV3-1 (or the pseudogene TRBV3-2) and TRBJ1-6, with D unclear. CDR3 length: 15 residues. The germline CDR1 and CDR2 sequences are LGHDT and YNNKEL (reference sequence). V lost 4 bases and J 1 base, leaving 8 bases between the germline ends. The CDR3 DNA reads as TGTGCCAGCAGCCCGACTAGATCCTATAATTCACCCCTCCACTTT. This sequence encodes CASSPTRSYNSPLHF.

The chain has TRBV13 and TRBJ1-5; D is unclear. V was pared by 5 bases and J by 6 bases, with 14 bases between. Germline lookup yields CDR1 PRHDT and CDR2 FYEKMQ (reference sequence). CDR3 length: 14 residues. Here the CDR3 reads CASSERGSGQPQHF. The CDR3 nucleotides read TGTGCCAGCAGCGAGAGAGGATCGGGTCAGCCCCAGCATTTT.

The chain combines TRBV7-8 with TRBJ2-7; the match to TRBD1 covers 7 bases. The trim removed 5 bases at V and 1 base at J, leaving 5 bases unmatched. The CDR3 loop spans 14 amino acids. Germline assignment: CDR1 SGHVS and CDR2 FQNEAQ. As DNA, the CDR3 is TGTGCCAGCAGCCCAAGGACAGGTTCCTACGAGCAGTACTTC. Translation: CASSPRTGSYEQYF.

The V gene is TRBV6-6, the J gene TRBJ2-7; TRBD2 might be the D (6 bases). V lost 5 bases and J lost 7, with 21 bases in between. CDR1 and CDR2 from the germline V gene are MNHNY and SVGAGI (reference sequence). CDR3 length: 15 amino acids. In DNA, the CDR3 is TGTGCCAGCAGTCCATCCCCGAATACTGGGGGGGAGCAGTACTTC. Its protein product is CASSPSPNTGGEQYF.

This clone was observed a single time. The chain joins TRBV5-4 to TRBJ1-1, with 9 bases lining up with TRBD1. Trimming removed 2 bases from V and 4 bases from J; junction bases left unmatched: 3. The CDR3 runs 14 residues. In germline, CDR1 is SGHNT, CDR2 YYREEE (reference sequence). CDR3 sequence (DNA): TGTGCCAGCAGCTTACAGGGGGCGCGCACTGAAGCTTTCTTT. Encoded protein: CASSLQGARTEAFF.

The V gene is TRBV5-1, the J gene TRBJ1-6; TRBD1 matches at 7 bases. The trim removed 0 bases at V and 1 base at J, leaving 4 bases unmatched. Germline-derived CDR1 and CDR2 are SGHRS and YFSETQ. The CDR3 contains 17 residues. CDR3 loop: CASSLGRGISYNSPLHF. The CDR3 DNA reads as TGCGCCAGCAGCTTGGGCAGGGGGATTTCCTATAATTCACCCCTCCACTTT.

This clone was seen once. J is TRBJ1-2 and V is TRBV18; possibly TRBD1 for D (6 bases). V was clipped by 3 bases and J by 0 bases, with 14 bases between them. The CDR3 is made up of 16 amino acids. Germline CDR1 and CDR2: KGHSH and LQKENI. Here the CDR3 reads CASSPNRQAANYGYTF. As DNA, the CDR3 is TGTGCCAGCTCACCGAACCGACAGGCTGCTAACTATGGCTACACCTTC.